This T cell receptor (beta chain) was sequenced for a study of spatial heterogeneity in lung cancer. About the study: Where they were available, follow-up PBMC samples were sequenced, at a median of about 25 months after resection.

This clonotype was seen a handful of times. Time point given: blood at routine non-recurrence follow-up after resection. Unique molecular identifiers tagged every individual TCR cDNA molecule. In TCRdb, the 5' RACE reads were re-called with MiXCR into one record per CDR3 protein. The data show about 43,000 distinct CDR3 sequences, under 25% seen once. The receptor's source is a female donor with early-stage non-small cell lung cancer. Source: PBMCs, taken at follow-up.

CDR3 coding DNA: TGTGCCAGCAGCCCCATACGAGGGGGGGCCTACAATGAGCAGTTCTTC. Translating gives CASSPIRGGAYNEQFF. The chain combines TRBV11-2 with TRBJ2-1; D is perhaps TRBD2 (7 bases). Germline V gene data show CDR1 as SGHAT and CDR2 as FQNNGV. The CDR3 covers 16 residues. V was cut by 5 bases and J by 2 bases, with 16 bases left in between.